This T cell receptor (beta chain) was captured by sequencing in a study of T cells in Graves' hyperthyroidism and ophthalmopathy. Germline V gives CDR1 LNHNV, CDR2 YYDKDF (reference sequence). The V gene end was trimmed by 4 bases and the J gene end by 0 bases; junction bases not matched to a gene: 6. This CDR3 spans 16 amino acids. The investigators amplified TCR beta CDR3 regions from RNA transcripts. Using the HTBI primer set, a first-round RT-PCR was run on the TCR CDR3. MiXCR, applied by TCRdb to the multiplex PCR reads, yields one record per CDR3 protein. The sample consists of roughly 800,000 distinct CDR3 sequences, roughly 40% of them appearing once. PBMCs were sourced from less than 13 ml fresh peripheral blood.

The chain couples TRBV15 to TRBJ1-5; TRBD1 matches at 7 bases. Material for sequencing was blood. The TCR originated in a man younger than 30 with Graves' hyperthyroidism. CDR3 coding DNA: TGTGCCACCAGCACTCGACAGGGCCATAGCAATCAGCCCCAGCATTTT. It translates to CATSTRQGHSNQPQHF. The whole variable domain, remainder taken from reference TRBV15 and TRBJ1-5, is DAMVIQNPRYQVTQFGKPVTLSCSQTLNHNVMYWYQQKSSQAPKLLFHYYDKDFNNEADTPDNFQSRRPNTSFCFLDIRSPGLGDTAMYLCATSTRQGHSNQPQHFGDGTRLSIL.